This T cell receptor beta chain was identified in a study of T cell responses to AZD1222 COVID-19 vaccine. Broader study findings: Among the donors, most were white British and more were female, and clonal diversity was possibly underestimated. Seropositive at baseline were only a handful of AZD1222 recipients.

Pooled together were second doses at about 4 or about 12 weeks. This CDR3 spans 16 amino acids. Per the germline V gene, CDR1 is MDHEN and CDR2 is SYDVKM. The J segment lost 5 bases and the V segment lost 5 bases, leaving 13 bases of the junction unmatched. Sequencing used immunoSEQ multiplex PCR; TCRdb keeps in-frame clones, though not all of them. Of 90,000 to 150,000 clones listed, around 92% are singletons. This clone was counted a few times. Its matching antigen is unknown. Material: peripheral blood, obtained 28 days after the second AZD1222 dose. The chain couples TRBV28 to TRBJ1-2, with 8 bases that match TRBD1. This clonotype was obtained from an adult who received the AZD1222 COVID-19 vaccine. The CDR3 DNA reads TGTGCCAGCAGTCTCCCGACCGGGACAGGACTTTATGGCTACACCTTC. Translation: CASSLPTGTGLYGYTF.